The clone carrying this T cell receptor (beta chain) was counted only a few times. What it binds is not known. The source of the sample is a study of Ad26.COV2.S vaccination and SARS-CoV-2 variants. Study-wide background: Administration of Ad26.COV2.S was intramuscular, either once or twice 56 days apart.

The treatment is: 15 to 20 received Ad26.COV2.S at low or high dose, single or two shots; about 5 received placebo; per-sample allocation not given. Specimens were obtained on day 63 following the first vaccine or placebo injection. The sample came from a Boston adult aged 18-55 years. Libraries were prepared by immunoSEQ multiplex PCR; TCRdb keeps only in-frame clonotypes and omits some of them. Of 350,000 to 500,000 clones listed, roughly 89% were seen once; the top ten hold 2% to 3%. Whole-study findings and limits: Spike-specific responses of CD8+ and CD4+ T cells were reported to display substantial breadth after vaccination. Responses of T cells in total may have been underestimated by the TCR breadth and depth analyses.

The starting material was peripheral blood, obtained in a trial of Ad26.COV2.S vaccine versus placebo. This clonotype was obtained from a person aged 18-65 years who received the Ad26.COV2.S COVID-19 vaccine or a placebo.

The DNA of the CDR3 is TGCGCCAGCAGCACCCTCCGACTAGCCGAATCGGGGGAGCTGTTTTTT. This translates into CASSTLRLAESGELFF. V gene TRBV4-3 combines with J gene TRBJ2-2; 7 positions agree with TRBD2. The germline CDR1 and CDR2 sequences are LGHNA and YSLEER. The CDR3 runs 16 residues. The V segment lost 5 bases and the J segment 8 bases; nucleotides outside the gene matches: 14.